This T cell receptor (beta chain) was obtained from a study of T cell repertoires in cytomegalovirus infection. Study at large: Selected CMV epitopes included recently identified HLA-C-restricted ones as well as well-studied HLA-B-restricted ones. Public TCR beta signatures provided an indication of both CMV infection and a matching HLA type.

Whole-study findings and limits: Ex vivo, HLA-C-restricted CMV-specific TCR beta clonotypes prevailed over the rest of the response. Cumulative public TCR beta family frequency identified carriers of CMV plus the relevant HLA.

TCRdb re-derived calls from the reads in MiXCR, one entry per CDR3 protein. The sample lists some 700,000 distinct CDR3 sequences; roughly a third were seen once. V was pared by 1 base and J by 3 bases, with 10 bases between. In germline, CDR1 is SGHKS, CDR2 YYEKEE (reference sequence). This CDR3 comprises 14 residues. Note on this clonotype: Its antigen is not known.

This receptor was identified in a human donor in good health (CMV status not recorded). Some clones in this sample may be carry-over from other donors' samples. The gene calls are TRBV5-5 and TRBJ1-1; D uncertain. Material: cultured PBMCs, obtained from culture after CMV antigen stimulation. The CDR3 DNA is TGTGCCAGCAGCTTGAAACCGGCCCACACTGAAGCTTTCTTT. Its protein is CASSLKPAHTEAFF. Using reference TRBV5-5 and TRBJ1-1 for the parts outside the CDR3, the full variable domain is DAGVTQSPTHLIKTRGQQVTLRCSPISGHKSVSWYQQVLGQGPQFIFQYYEKEERGRGNFPDRFSARQFPNYSSELNVNALLLGDSALYLCASSLKPAHTEAFFGQGTRLTVV.